The rows below give T cell receptor beta chains drawn from one sample of a study of CD8+CD57+ T cells in acquired aplastic anemia. TCRdb ran MiXCR on the reads and lists one entry per CDR3 protein. The data show roughly 250,000 distinct CDR3 sequences, roughly 80% seen once. Material for sequencing was sorted CD4+, CD8+, or CD8+CD57+ T cells (not recorded which) from PBMCs. The receptors shown here come from a human donor with aplastic anemia. Both conserved end residues are part of each CDR3. A D gene is named only where the DNA matches it firmly. Clone size is given for some rows only: seen once, a few or many times, or a class if the clone is expanded.

D: NA
J: TRBJ1-4
V: TRBV7-3
size: NA
CDR3: CASSFPNEKLFF
DNA: TGTGCCAGCAGCTTCCCCAATGAAAAACTGTTTTTT

D: NA
J: TRBJ2-2
V: TRBV7-2
size: NA
CDR3: CASSLAGAPDTQLFF
DNA: TGTGCCAGCAGCTTAGCGGGAGCTCCCGATACGCAGCTGTTTTTT

D: TRBD1
J: TRBJ1-2
V: TRBV7-9
size: NA
CDR3: CASSFQRSRGVYEYTF
DNA: TGTGCCAGCAGCTTTCAAAGAAGCAGGGGGGTCTATGAGTACACCTTC

D: NA
J: TRBJ1-1
V: TRBV7-2
size: few
CDR3: CASSLDLTPNTEAFF
DNA: TGTGCCAGCAGCTTAGATCTGACTCCGAACACTGAAGCTTTCTTT

D: NA
J: TRBJ1-2
V: TRBV20-1
size: few
CDR3: CSARARGGGYTF
DNA: TGCAGTGCTAGAGCCAGGGGCGGGGGCTACACCTTC

D: NA
J: TRBJ1-1
V: TRBV10-2
size: few
CDR3: CASSRDRFTEAFF
DNA: TGCGCCAGCAGTAGAGACAGGTTCACTGAAGCTTTCTTT

D: NA
J: TRBJ2-3
V: TRBV15
size: NA
CDR3: CATSRGRQGGPDTQYF
DNA: TGTGCCACCAGCAGAGGTAGGCAGGGAGGTCCAGATACGCAGTATTTT

D: TRBD1
J: TRBJ1-2
V: TRBV9
size: NA
CDR3: CASSLRGGADYVYTF
DNA: TGTGCCAGCAGCTTAAGAGGGGGCGCCGACTATGTTTACACCTTC

D: TRBD2
J: TRBJ2-1
V: TRBV29-1
size: NA
CDR3: CSVGQGGYNEQFF
DNA: TGCAGCGTTGGGCAGGGAGGGTACAATGAGCAGTTCTTC

D: NA
J: TRBJ2-7
V: TRBV19
size: NA
CDR3: CASSFVQGNYNEQF
DNA: TGTGCCAGTAGTTTCGTGCAGGGTAACTACAATGAGCAGTTC

D: TRBD2
J: TRBJ2-5
V: TRBV11-1
size: once
CDR3: CASSLVSGAQYF
DNA: TGTGCCAGCAGCTTAGTTAGCGGGGCCCAGTACTTC

D: NA
J: TRBJ1-1
V: TRBV5-5
size: NA
CDR3: CASSSNRRGQDEAFF
DNA: TGTGCCAGCAGCTCCAATCGCCGAGGGCAAGATGAAGCTTTCTTT

D: NA
J: TRBJ2-3
V: TRBV9
size: NA
CDR3: CASSEGGLPTGADTQYF
DNA: TGTGCCAGCAGCGAAGGAGGGTTACCCACCGGCGCTGATACGCAGTATTTT

D: NA
J: TRBJ2-3
V: TRBV7-2
size: NA
CDR3: CASSWGQGTNDTHYF
DNA: NA

D: NA
J: TRBJ1-1
V: TRBV19
size: NA
CDR3: CASHQGFEAFF
DNA: TGTGCCAGTCATCAAGGGTTTGAAGCTTTCTTT

D: NA
J: TRBJ2-7
V: TRBV2
size: NA
CDR3: CANGGGGRDTQYF
DNA: TGTGCCAACGGGGGCGGGGGCAGAGATACGCAGTACTTC

D: NA
J: TRBJ1-5
V: TRBV7-8
size: NA
CDR3: CASSLDLTGRTQPQHF
DNA: TGTGCCAGCAGCTTAGATCTGACAGGCCGCACTCAGCCTCAGCATTTT

D: NA
J: TRBJ2-1
V: TRBV7-9
size: NA
CDR3: CAIQAGNKTQFF
DNA: TGTGCCATACAGGCAGGGAACAAGACCCAGTTCTTC

D: NA
J: TRBJ2-3
V: TRBV7-9
size: NA
CDR3: CASSSRRLEETQYF
DNA: TGTGCCAGCAGCTCGAGGCGGTTGGAAGAGACGCAGTATTTT

D: NA
J: TRBJ2-7
V: TRBV19
size: NA
CDR3: CASSRLGQPYEQYF
DNA: TGTGCCAGTAGCAGACTCGGACAGCCCTACGAGCAGTACTTC

D: NA
J: TRBJ2-1
V: TRBV7-8
size: NA
CDR3: CASSYAGSHEQLF
DNA: TGTGCCAGCAGTTATGCGGGGAGTCATGAGCAGTTGTTT

D: NA
J: TRBJ2-5
V: TRBV7-9
size: once
CDR3: CATSRGSSEGTEYF
DNA: TGTGCCACCAGCAGGGGCTCCAGCGAAGGGACCGAGTACTTC

D: NA
J: TRBJ2-3
V: TRBV9
size: NA
CDR3: CASGVGGNSTDTQYF
DNA: TGTGCCAGCGGAGTAGGGGGGAACAGCACAGATACGCAGTATTTT

D: NA
J: TRBJ2-5
V: TRBV7-6
size: NA
CDR3: CASSLGAGGYNSPF
DNA: TGTGCCAGCAGCTTGGGGGCGGGCGGCTATAATTCACCCTTC

D: TRBD2
J: TRBJ2-1
V: TRBV7-9
size: once
CDR3: CASSFLAGTSYEQQFF
DNA: TGTGCCAGCAGCTTCCTAGCGGGAACGTCCTACGAGCAGCAGTTCTTC

D: TRBD2
J: TRBJ2-1
V: TRBV7-3
size: once
CDR3: CASRPTSGAYNEQFF
DNA: TGTGCCAGCAGACCAACTAGCGGGGCCTACAATGAGCAGTTCTTC

D: TRBD2
J: TRBJ2-6
V: TRBV7-3
size: NA
CDR3: CASSLSLAGGETQVLTF
DNA: TGTGCCAGCAGCTTAAGTCTAGCGGGAGGAGAGACCCAGGTCCTGACTTTC

D: NA
J: TRBJ1-2
V: TRBV7-9
size: NA
CDR3: CASSFQRSGGSDGHTF
DNA: TGTGCCAGCAGCTTTCAAAGAAGCGGGGGGAGCGATGGGCACACCTTC

D: TRBD2
J: TRBJ2-3
V: TRBV7-9
size: once
CDR3: CASSLERSGGTHDF
DNA: TGTGCCAGCAGCTTGGAAAGAAGCGGGGGGACGCATGATTTT

D: NA
J: TRBJ2-2
V: TRBV29-1
size: NA
CDR3: CSVKKRGTGELFF
DNA: TGCAGCGTTAAAAAACGGGGGACCGGGGAGCTGTTTTTT

D: NA
J: TRBJ2-6
V: TRBV7-2
size: NA
CDR3: CAYEVAAYQEAQYLTF
DNA: TGTGCCTACGAGGTAGCGGCTTACCAAGAGGCCCAGTACCTGACTTTC

D: NA
J: TRBJ2-7
V: TRBV19
size: few
CDR3: CASSRRQGGLPYEQYF
DNA: TGTGCCAGTAGTCGAAGACAGGGAGGCCTTCCCTACGAGCAGTACTTC

D: NA
J: TRBJ2-6
V: TRBV9
size: NA
CDR3: CASSVFHSHTDTLLTF
DNA: TGTGCCAGCAGCGTATTTCATTCACACACAGATACGCTCCTGACTTTC

D: NA
J: TRBJ1-2
V: TRBV7-3
size: NA
CDR3: CASSSWEGYDGYTF
DNA: TGTGCCAGCAGCTCCTGGGAGGGATACGATGGCTACACCTTC

D: TRBD2
J: TRBJ2-1
V: TRBV7-9
size: NA
CDR3: CASSFSAGPSYNEQFF
DNA: TGTGCCAGCAGCTTCTCAGCGGGGCCCTCCTACAATGAGCAGTTCTTC

D: NA
J: TRBJ2-1
V: TRBV7-8
size: NA
CDR3: CASSLQRSRDTHEQFF
DNA: TGTGCCAGCAGCTTACAGAGAAGCCGCGATACGCATGAGCAGTTCTTC

D: NA
J: TRBJ2-7
V: TRBV15
size: NA
CDR3: CSTSRGSEQEKQYF
DNA: TGTTCCACCAGCAGAGGCAGCGAGCAAGAGAAGCAGTACTTC

D: TRBD2
J: TRBJ2-3
V: TRBV7-9
size: once
CDR3: CASSLARLAGYTSTDTQYF
DNA: TGTGCCAGCAGCTTAGCTCGACTAGCGGGTTATACTAGCACAGATACGCAGTATTTT

D: NA
J: TRBJ2-1
V: TRBV7-9
size: NA
CDR3: CASSALAETQCFGQFF
DNA: TGTGCCAGCAGCGCACTAGCAGAGACCCAGTGCTTCGGGCAGTTCTTC

D: NA
J: TRBJ2-3
V: TRBV7-8
size: NA
CDR3: CASSFDPDGAALYF
DNA: TGTGCCAGCAGCTTTGATCCAGACGGCGCAGCCCTTTACTTT

D: NA
J: TRBJ2-2
V: TRBV11-2
size: NA
CDR3: CASSWGAGELFF
DNA: TGTGCCAGCAGCTGGGGTGCCGGGGAGCTGTTTTTT

D: NA
J: TRBJ2-5
V: TRBV7-2
size: NA
CDR3: CATSLAAGADYGYF
DNA: TGTGCCACCAGCTTGGCAGCGGGCGCCGACTATGGCTACTTC

D: NA
J: TRBJ2-3
V: TRBV7-3
size: NA
CDR3: CASSREGNAVAQYF
DNA: TGTGCCAGCTCAAGAGAGGGCAACGCCGTTGCGCAGTATTTT

D: NA
J: TRBJ2-7
V: TRBV15
size: NA
CDR3: CATSGRGRAYGQYF
DNA: TGTGCCACCAGCGGCCGGGGCCGAGCCTATGGCCAGTACTTC

D: NA
J: TRBJ1-1
V: TRBV7-8
size: NA
CDR3: CASSLAGGLDKHYF
DNA: TGTGCCAGCAGCTTAGCGGGGGGACTCGATAAGCATTACTTT